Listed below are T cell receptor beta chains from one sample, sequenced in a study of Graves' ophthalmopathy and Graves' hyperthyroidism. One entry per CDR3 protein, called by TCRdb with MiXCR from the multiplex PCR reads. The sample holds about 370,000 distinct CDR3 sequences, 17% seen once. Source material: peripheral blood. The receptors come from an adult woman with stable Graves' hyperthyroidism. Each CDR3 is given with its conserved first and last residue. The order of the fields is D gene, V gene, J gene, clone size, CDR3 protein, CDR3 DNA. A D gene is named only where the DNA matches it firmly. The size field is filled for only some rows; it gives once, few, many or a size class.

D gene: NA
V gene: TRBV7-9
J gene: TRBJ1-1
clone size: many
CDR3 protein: CASSLARATNTEAFF
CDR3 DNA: TGTGCCAGCAGCTTAGCGAGAGCGACCAACACTGAAGCTTTCTTT

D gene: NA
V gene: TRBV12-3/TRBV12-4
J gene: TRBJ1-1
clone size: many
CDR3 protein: CASSLRGIDEAFF
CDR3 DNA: TGTGCCAGCAGTTTAAGGGGTATAGATGAAGCTTTCTTT

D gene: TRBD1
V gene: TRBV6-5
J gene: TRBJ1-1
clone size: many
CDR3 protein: CASSSGQVYGEAFF
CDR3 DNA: TGTGCCAGCAGTTCCGGACAGGTTTATGGTGAAGCTTTCTTT

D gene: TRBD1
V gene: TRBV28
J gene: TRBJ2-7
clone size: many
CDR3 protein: CASSFSQGAAHEQYF
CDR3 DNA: TGTGCCAGCAGTTTCTCTCAGGGGGCGGCCCACGAGCAGTACTTC

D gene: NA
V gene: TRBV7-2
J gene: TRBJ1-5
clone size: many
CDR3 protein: CASSLADFGYRGKQPQHF
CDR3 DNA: TGTGCCAGCAGCTTAGCGGATTTCGGTTACCGAGGGAAACAGCCCCAGCATTTT

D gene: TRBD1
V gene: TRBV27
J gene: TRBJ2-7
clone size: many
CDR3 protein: CASSATGTASYEQYF
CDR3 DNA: TGTGCCAGCAGTGCGACCGGGACAGCGTCCTACGAGCAGTACTTC

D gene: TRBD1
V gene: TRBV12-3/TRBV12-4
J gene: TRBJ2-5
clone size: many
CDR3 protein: CASSFRGQQETQYF
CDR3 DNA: TGTGCCAGCAGTTTCAGGGGGCAGCAAGAGACCCAGTACTTC

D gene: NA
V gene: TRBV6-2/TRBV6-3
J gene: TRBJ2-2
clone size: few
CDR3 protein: CASSYSAGSGANTGELFF
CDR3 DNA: TGTGCCAGCAGTTACTCGGCGGGGAGCGGCGCGAACACCGGGGAGCTGTTTTTT

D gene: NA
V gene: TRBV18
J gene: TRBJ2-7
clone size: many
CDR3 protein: CASSPFKGSEQYF
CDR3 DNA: TGTGCCAGCTCACCGTTCAAAGGGTCCGAGCAGTACTTC

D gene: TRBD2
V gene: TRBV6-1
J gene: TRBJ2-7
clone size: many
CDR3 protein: CASSELTSGSHEQYF
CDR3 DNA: TGTGCCAGCAGTGAATTAACTAGCGGGAGCCACGAGCAGTACTTC

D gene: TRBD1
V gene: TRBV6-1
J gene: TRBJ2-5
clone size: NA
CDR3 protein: CATGGHQQKTEDF
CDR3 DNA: TGTGCCACAGGGGGACACCAACAGAAGACCGAGGACTTC

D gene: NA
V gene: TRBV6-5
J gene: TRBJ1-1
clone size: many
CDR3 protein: CASRRGIEAFF
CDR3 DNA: TGTGCCAGCAGGAGAGGGATTGAAGCTTTCTTT

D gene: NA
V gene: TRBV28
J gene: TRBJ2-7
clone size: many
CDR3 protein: CASSPPEQGIGEQYF
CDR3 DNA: TGTGCCAGCAGTCCGCCCGAACAGGGTATCGGCGAGCAGTACTTC

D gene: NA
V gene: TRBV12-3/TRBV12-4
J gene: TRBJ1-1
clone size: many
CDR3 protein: CASSLLVWGVNTEAFF
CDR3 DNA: TGTGCCAGCAGTTTATTGGTTTGGGGGGTGAACACTGAAGCTTTCTTT

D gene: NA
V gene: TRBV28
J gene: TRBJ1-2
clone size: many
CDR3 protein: CATERGGATNYGYTF
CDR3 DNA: TGTGCCACCGAGAGGGGAGGAGCCACTAACTATGGCTACACCTTC

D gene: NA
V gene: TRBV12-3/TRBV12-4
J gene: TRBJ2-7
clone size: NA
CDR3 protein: CASSIFLYDQYF
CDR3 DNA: TGTGCCAGCAGCATCTTCTTATACGATCAGTACTTC

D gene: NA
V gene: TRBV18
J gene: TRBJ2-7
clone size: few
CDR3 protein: CASSPREGGIYEQYF
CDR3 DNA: TGTGCCAGCTCACCTCGAGAGGGGGGGATCTACGAGCAGTACTTC

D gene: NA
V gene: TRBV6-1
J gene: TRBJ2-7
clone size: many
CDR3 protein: CASSALQGYEQYF
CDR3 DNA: TGTGCCAGCAGTGCGTTACAGGGTTACGAGCAGTACTTC

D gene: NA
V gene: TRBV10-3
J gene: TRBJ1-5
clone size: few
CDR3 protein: CAISPRGVWGSNQPQHF
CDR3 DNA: TGTGCCATCAGTCCTCGCGGCGTATGGGGTAGCAATCAGCCCCAGCATTTT

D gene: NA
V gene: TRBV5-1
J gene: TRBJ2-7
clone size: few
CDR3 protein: CASRSRSSGGEQYF
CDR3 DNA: TGCGCCAGCAGATCCCGCTCAAGCGGAGGCGAGCAGTACTTC

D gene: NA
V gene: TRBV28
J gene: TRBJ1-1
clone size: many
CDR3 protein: CASSVWTENTEAFF
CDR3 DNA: TGTGCCAGCAGCGTATGGACAGAGAACACTGAAGCTTTCTTT

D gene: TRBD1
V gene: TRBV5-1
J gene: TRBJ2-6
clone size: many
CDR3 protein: CASSLARTGGLLSGANVLTF
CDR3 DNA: TGCGCCAGCAGCTTGGCCCGTACAGGGGGCCTCCTTTCTGGGGCCAACGTCCTGACTTTC